Each of the 4 T cell receptor beta chains below was sequenced from the same sample in a study of T cell responses to AZD1222 COVID-19 vaccine. Method: immunoSEQ multiplex PCR; TCRdb's copy keeps in-frame clones and lacks some. Of some 99,000 clones in the sample, around nine tenths were seen once. Here the sequenced sample was peripheral blood, taken on day 0 of AZD1222 vaccination. The receptors shown here come from an adult in good health.

The genes are TRBV30 and TRBJ1-1, with D possibly being TRBD1 (5 bases). Germline lookup yields CDR1 GTSNPN and CDR2 SVGIG (reference sequence). CDR3 length: 14 residues. V dropped 0 bases and J dropped 1 base, with 9 bases sitting between them. For the CDR3, the DNA is TGTGCCTGGAGTGTTGGACAAAAGAACACTGAAGCTTTCTTT. This codes for CAWSVGQKNTEAFF.

V gene TRBV5-1 combines with J gene TRBJ2-2; 8 bases are shared with TRBD1. This CDR3 region has 17 residues. CDR1 is SGHRS and CDR2 is YFSETQ in the germline V gene. Trimming at V came to 4 bases and at J to 0 bases, leaving 8 bases not matched to a gene. The CDR3 protein is CASSGTGGDSNTGELFF. The CDR3 region has the DNA TGCGCCAGCAGCGGAACAGGGGGAGACTCGAACACCGGGGAGCTGTTTTTT. Together with reference TRBV5-1 and TRBJ2-2, the CDR3 gives the full variable domain: KAGVTQTPRYLIKTRGQQVTLSCSPISGHRSVSWYQQTPGQGLQFLFEYFSETQRNKGNFPGRFSGRQFSNSRSEMNVSTLELGDSALYLCASSGTGGDSNTGELFFGEGSRLTVL.

CDR3 sequence: CASSPTGQTYEQYF. Written as DNA, the CDR3 is TGCGCCAGCAGCCCGACGGGACAAACCTACGAGCAGTACTTC. The chain joins TRBV5-1 to TRBJ2-7; tentative D call: TRBD1 (6 bases). V lost 4 bases and J 2 bases, leaving 13 bases between the germline ends. CDR1 and CDR2 from the germline V gene are SGHRS and YFSETQ. The CDR3 contains 14 residues.

The chain has TRBV6-7 and TRBJ1-6, with D possibly TRBD1 on 6 matching bases. TRBV6-7 is known as an ORF, though its function is uncertain. The CDR3 loop spans 15 amino acids. Between the trimmed V and J ends, which lost 7 bases and 3 bases, there was a span of 13 bases. The CDR3, as DNA: TGTGCCAGCAACGAACAGGGCTTCTATAATTCACCCCTCCACTTT. This codes for CASNEQGFYNSPLHF.